This T cell receptor (beta chain) was observed in a study of regulatory T cells in long-lasting Graves disease. CDR1 DFQATT and CDR2 SNEGSKA come from the germline V gene (reference sequence). Trimming at V came to 1 base and at J to 3 bases, leaving 15 bases not matched to a gene. The CDR3 totals 17 residues. Combining iRepertoire HTBI primers with Arm-PCR of CDR3 regions, the authors built TCR beta libraries. MiXCR, run by TCRdb on the multiplex PCR reads, gives a single entry per CDR3 protein. The repertoire includes about 450,000 distinct CDR3 sequences, approximately 16% of them detected once, and about 10% sits in the top ten. Regarding time point: newly diagnosed GD, antithyroid drugs for less than 3 months. Scientists built the TCR library using RNA that was extracted from PBMCs. This clonotype was found many times. These records were also assigned to another study, of T cells in Graves' hyperthyroidism and ophthalmopathy.

The sequencing here drew on peripheral blood mononuclear cells (PBMCs), taken at new diagnosis, from a patient treated with antithyroid drugs. This clonotype originated in a woman in her 30s with Graves disease. This chain joins TRBV20-1 and TRBJ2-7; 7 bases fit TRBD2. The CDR3, as DNA: TGCAGTGCTAGAGCAGAAATGGCCCTGGGGAGGGACTACGAGCAGTACTTC. Amino acid sequence: CSARAEMALGRDYEQYF.